One and the same sample provided the 8 T cell receptor beta chains below, sequenced in a study of T cell clonotyping in hematopoietic cell transplantation. The table came from immunoSEQ multiplex PCR; TCRdb's copy has only in-frame clones and leaves some out. The data show approximately 6,200 clones, 85% to 95% seen once. The sequenced sample was peripheral blood mononuclear cells, obtained 100 days after allogeneic stem cell transplant. These receptors all come from a female patient aged 45 to 65 who had an allogeneic stem cell transplant from an unrelated donor, so T cells may come from the graft donor. Some clones in this sample may be carry-over from other donors' samples.

The chain carries TRBV27 and TRBJ2-1; D gene unclear. Germline V gives CDR1 MNHEY, CDR2 SMNVEV (reference sequence). Trimming took off 4 bases at V and 0 bases at J, with 10 bases between the two ends. There are 15 residues in the CDR3. DNA of the CDR3: TGTGCCAGCAGTTCTGGAGAATTCTCCTACAATGAGCAGTTCTTC. The encoded protein is CASSSGEFSYNEQFF.

This clone was picked up one time. This chain uses TRBV5-1 with TRBJ2-7; 11 positions match TRBD1. The CDR3 has 15 residues. Germline CDR1 and CDR2: SGHRS and YFSETQ. V lost 4 bases and J lost 3; bases outside the gene matches: 6. CDR3 protein: CASSPGTGGLYEQYF. The CDR3 DNA sequence: TGCGCCAGCAGCCCAGGGACAGGGGGACTCTACGAGCAGTACTTC.

This chain links TRBV9 with TRBJ2-7, with D perhaps TRBD1 (6 bases). V dropped 4 bases and J dropped 7 bases, with 15 bases sitting between them. The V gene's germline CDR1 is SGDLS and CDR2 YYNGEE. The CDR3 length is 13 residues. DNA for the CDR3: TGTGCCAGCAGCCCTACTCAGGGGCGTGAGCAGTACTTC. It encodes CASSPTQGREQYF.

The chain links TRBV30 to TRBJ1-5; D is perhaps TRBD1 (6 bases). V was cut by 0 bases and J by 1 base, with 19 bases left in between. The CDR3 sequence is 18 residues long. The V gene's germline CDR1 is GTSNPN and CDR2 SVGIG (reference sequence). For the CDR3, the DNA is TGTGCCTGGAGTGTACTAAACCCGGGGGCGAGGAGCAATCAGCCCCAGCATTTT. Its protein product is CAWSVLNPGARSNQPQHF.

J is TRBJ2-5 and V is TRBV6-6; unclear D gene. The CDR3 contains 12 residues. V lost 4 bases to trimming and J lost 5 bases, with 8 bases between them. Germline CDR1 is MNHNY and CDR2 is SVGAGI (reference sequence). The CDR3 bases are TGTGCCAGCAGTTCAGGTGGGGAGACCCAGTACTTC. Translation: CASSSGGETQYF.

The chain has TRBV7-2 and TRBJ1-2, with D hard to call. Trimming stripped 1 base from V and 6 bases from J, with 12 bases between. This CDR3 is built from 14 residues. Per the germline V gene, CDR1 is SGHTA and CDR2 is FQGNSA. CDR3 bases: TGTGCCAGCAGCTTAGGGCCAGCATCCGATGGCTACACCTTC. Its protein is CASSLGPASDGYTF.

The chain employs TRBV30 and TRBJ1-1; D possibly corresponds to TRBD1 (5 bases). The CDR3 loop spans 13 amino acids. In germline, CDR1 is GTSNPN, CDR2 SVGIG (reference sequence). The V and J ends lost 5 bases and 3 bases respectively, with 13 bases between them. The CDR3 reads CAWLQVMYTEAFF. The CDR3 nucleotides read TGTGCCTGGTTACAGGTTATGTACACTGAAGCTTTCTTT.

The V call is TRBV7-2, the J call TRBJ2-7; tentatively, D is TRBD1 or TRBD2 (5 bases each). Germline CDR1 is SGHTA and CDR2 is FQGNSA. The CDR3 runs to 15 residues. V was cut by 5 bases and J by 3 bases, with 17 bases left in between. The CDR3 reads CASSQQPGRYYEQYF. CDR3 in DNA: TGTGCCAGCAGCCAACAACCGGGGCGTTACTACGAGCAGTACTTC.